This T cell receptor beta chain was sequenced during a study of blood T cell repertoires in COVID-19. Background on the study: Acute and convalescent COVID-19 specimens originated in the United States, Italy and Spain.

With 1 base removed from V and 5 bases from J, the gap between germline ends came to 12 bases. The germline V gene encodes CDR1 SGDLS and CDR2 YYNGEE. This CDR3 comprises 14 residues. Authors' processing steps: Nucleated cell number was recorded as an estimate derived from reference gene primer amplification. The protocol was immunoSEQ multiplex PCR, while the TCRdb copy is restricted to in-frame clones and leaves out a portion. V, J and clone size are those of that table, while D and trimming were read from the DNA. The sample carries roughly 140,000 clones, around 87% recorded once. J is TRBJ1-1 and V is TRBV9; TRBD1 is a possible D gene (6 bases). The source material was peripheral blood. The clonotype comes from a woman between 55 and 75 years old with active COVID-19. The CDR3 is CASSVHREGTEAFF. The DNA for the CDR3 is TGTGCCAGCAGCGTACACAGGGAGGGGACTGAAGCTTTCTTT. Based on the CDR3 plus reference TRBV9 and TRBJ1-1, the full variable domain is DSGVTQTPKHLITATGQRVTLRCSPRSGDLSVYWYQQSLDQGLQFLIQYYNGEERAKGNILERFSAQQFPDLHSELNLSSLELGDSALYFCASSVHREGTEAFFGQGTRLTVV.